This entry lists 10 T cell receptor beta chains sequenced from one sample in a study of cytotoxic CD8 clonotypes in ibrutinib-treated CLL. TCRdb's table, derived via immunoSEQ multiplex PCR, lists solely in-frame clones and lacks some. The table shows more than 150,000 clones, with over 55% occurring only once. The starting material was PBMCs, obtained after 24 months of ibrutinib treatment. These receptors were collected from a human donor with chronic lymphocytic leukemia.

The rearrangement links TRBV9 to TRBJ2-7; 12 bases map to TRBD2. The V segment lost 4 bases and the J segment 2 bases; nucleotides outside the gene matches: 4. From germline, CDR1 is SGDLS and CDR2 YYNGEE. This CDR3 has 15 residues. CDR3 DNA sequence: TGTGCCAGCAGCCCCCGACTAGCGGGAGCCTACGAGCAGTACTTC. Its translation is CASSPRLAGAYEQYF.

This clone was detected ten times or more. The rearrangement joins TRBV7-2 to TRBJ1-1; D call uncertain. V lost 5 bases to trimming and J lost 3 bases, with 16 bases between them. CDR3 length: 15 residues. Germline-derived CDR1 and CDR2 are SGHTA and FQGNSA. Written as DNA, the CDR3 is TGTGCCAGCAGCCGACAAAGGGTGCAGGACACTGAAGCTTTCTTT. It encodes CASSRQRVQDTEAFF.

The chain joins TRBV5-6 to TRBJ2-1, with 7 bases identical to TRBD2. V shed 3 bases and J 2 bases; nucleotides not matched to a gene: 5. CDR3 length equals 15 residues. Germline CDR1 is SGHDT and CDR2 is YYEEEE. CDR3 sequence reads: CASSSIGLAYNEQFF. The CDR3 nucleotides read TGTGCCAGCAGCTCCATAGGACTAGCCTACAATGAGCAGTTCTTC.

The count of this clone is one. The V call is TRBV6-6, the J call TRBJ1-1, with TRBD1 matching 7 bases. CDR3 length equals 15 residues. Germline assignment: CDR1 MNHNY and CDR2 SVGAGI (reference sequence). Trimming removed 2 bases from V and 4 bases from J; junction bases left unmatched: 7. CDR3 protein: CASSYGRQGSTEAFF. In nucleotides, the CDR3 is TGTGCCAGCAGTTACGGGAGACAGGGAAGCACTGAAGCTTTCTTT.

This clone was seen a handful of times. The genes are TRBV18 and TRBJ1-1, with a tentative D call TRBD1 (6 bases). This CDR3 is built from 14 residues. The V end lost 2 bases, the J end lost 7 bases, and 14 bases lay between the germline ends. The germline V gene has CDR1 KGHSH and CDR2 LQKENI. This CDR3 is CASSPLAGADEAFF. Here the CDR3 DNA reads TGTGCCAGCTCACCATTAGCAGGGGCCGATGAAGCTTTCTTT.

The rearrangement links TRBV7-2 to TRBJ2-1; TRBD2 matches at 11 bases. The CDR3 covers 15 residues. Losses at the gene ends were 4 bases for V and 4 bases for J; bases not matched to a gene: 3. In germline, CDR1 is SGHTA, CDR2 FQGNSA. The CDR3 spells CASSSTSGTYNEQFF. CDR3 in DNA: TGTGCCAGCAGCTCGACTAGCGGGACTTACAATGAGCAGTTCTTC.

The J gene is TRBJ2-7, the V gene TRBV11-3; D uncertain. This CDR3 is 14 amino acids long. Germline assignment: CDR1 SGHNT and CDR2 YENEEA. V lost 5 bases to trimming and J lost 1 base, with 12 bases between them. The CDR3 reads CASSQTRHSYEQYF. CDR3 DNA: TGTGCCAGCAGCCAGACCAGGCATTCCTACGAGCAGTACTTC.

The rearrangement uses TRBV25-1 and TRBJ2-7, with 7 bases lining up with TRBD2. V was clipped by 3 bases and J by 5 bases; unmatched bases: 7. This CDR3 comprises 14 residues. Germline V gene data show CDR1 as MGHDK and CDR2 as SYGVNS. The CDR3 sequence is CASSEGGKIHEQYF. The DNA for the CDR3 is TGTGCCAGCAGTGAGGGGGGGAAGATTCACGAGCAGTACTTC.

V is TRBV7-9 and J is TRBJ2-7; no clear D gene. Germline CDR1 is SEHNR and CDR2 is FQNEAQ (reference sequence). V was trimmed by 3 bases and J by 6 bases, leaving 9 bases between them. This CDR3 spans 12 amino acids. In DNA, the CDR3 is TGTGCCAGCAGCTTTGCGTTGGCCGAGCAGTACTTC. Protein sequence: CASSFALAEQYF.

J is TRBJ2-5 and V is TRBV27, with D possibly being TRBD2 (5 bases). CDR1 is MNHEY and CDR2 is SMNVEV in the germline V gene (reference sequence). This CDR3 is built from 12 residues. Trimming left V 3 bases short and J 4 bases short, with 6 bases between. In nucleotides, the CDR3 is TGTGCCAGCAGTTTCCGGGGAGAGACCCAGTACTTC. Amino acids: CASSFRGETQYF.